This T cell receptor beta chain was sequenced for a study of identical twins. This clonotype was seen a few times. Its antigen is unknown. Study-wide points: Models underestimated out-of-frame TCR alpha sharing in monozygotic twins.

TCRdb called the 5' RACE reads again in MiXCR, with one record for every CDR3 protein. Of about 890,000 distinct CDR3 sequences in the sample, 9% to 15% were seen once. The CDR3 is 14 residues long. V was cut by 4 bases and J by 9 bases, with 13 bases left in between. This sample also appeared in a second study, on yellow fever vaccine responses in identical twins. From that second work: On the reported evidence, twins' vaccine T cell responses seemed partly convergent and partly personalized.

The chain combines TRBV12-3 or TRBV12-4 with TRBJ1-6; no definite D call. The sequencing sample was made of PBMCs. The TCR originated in a woman aged 18-35 years in good health. The CDR3 reads CASSSAEIGSPLHF. The DNA of the CDR3 is TGTGCCAGCAGTTCCGCGGAGATTGGTTCACCCCTCCACTTT.